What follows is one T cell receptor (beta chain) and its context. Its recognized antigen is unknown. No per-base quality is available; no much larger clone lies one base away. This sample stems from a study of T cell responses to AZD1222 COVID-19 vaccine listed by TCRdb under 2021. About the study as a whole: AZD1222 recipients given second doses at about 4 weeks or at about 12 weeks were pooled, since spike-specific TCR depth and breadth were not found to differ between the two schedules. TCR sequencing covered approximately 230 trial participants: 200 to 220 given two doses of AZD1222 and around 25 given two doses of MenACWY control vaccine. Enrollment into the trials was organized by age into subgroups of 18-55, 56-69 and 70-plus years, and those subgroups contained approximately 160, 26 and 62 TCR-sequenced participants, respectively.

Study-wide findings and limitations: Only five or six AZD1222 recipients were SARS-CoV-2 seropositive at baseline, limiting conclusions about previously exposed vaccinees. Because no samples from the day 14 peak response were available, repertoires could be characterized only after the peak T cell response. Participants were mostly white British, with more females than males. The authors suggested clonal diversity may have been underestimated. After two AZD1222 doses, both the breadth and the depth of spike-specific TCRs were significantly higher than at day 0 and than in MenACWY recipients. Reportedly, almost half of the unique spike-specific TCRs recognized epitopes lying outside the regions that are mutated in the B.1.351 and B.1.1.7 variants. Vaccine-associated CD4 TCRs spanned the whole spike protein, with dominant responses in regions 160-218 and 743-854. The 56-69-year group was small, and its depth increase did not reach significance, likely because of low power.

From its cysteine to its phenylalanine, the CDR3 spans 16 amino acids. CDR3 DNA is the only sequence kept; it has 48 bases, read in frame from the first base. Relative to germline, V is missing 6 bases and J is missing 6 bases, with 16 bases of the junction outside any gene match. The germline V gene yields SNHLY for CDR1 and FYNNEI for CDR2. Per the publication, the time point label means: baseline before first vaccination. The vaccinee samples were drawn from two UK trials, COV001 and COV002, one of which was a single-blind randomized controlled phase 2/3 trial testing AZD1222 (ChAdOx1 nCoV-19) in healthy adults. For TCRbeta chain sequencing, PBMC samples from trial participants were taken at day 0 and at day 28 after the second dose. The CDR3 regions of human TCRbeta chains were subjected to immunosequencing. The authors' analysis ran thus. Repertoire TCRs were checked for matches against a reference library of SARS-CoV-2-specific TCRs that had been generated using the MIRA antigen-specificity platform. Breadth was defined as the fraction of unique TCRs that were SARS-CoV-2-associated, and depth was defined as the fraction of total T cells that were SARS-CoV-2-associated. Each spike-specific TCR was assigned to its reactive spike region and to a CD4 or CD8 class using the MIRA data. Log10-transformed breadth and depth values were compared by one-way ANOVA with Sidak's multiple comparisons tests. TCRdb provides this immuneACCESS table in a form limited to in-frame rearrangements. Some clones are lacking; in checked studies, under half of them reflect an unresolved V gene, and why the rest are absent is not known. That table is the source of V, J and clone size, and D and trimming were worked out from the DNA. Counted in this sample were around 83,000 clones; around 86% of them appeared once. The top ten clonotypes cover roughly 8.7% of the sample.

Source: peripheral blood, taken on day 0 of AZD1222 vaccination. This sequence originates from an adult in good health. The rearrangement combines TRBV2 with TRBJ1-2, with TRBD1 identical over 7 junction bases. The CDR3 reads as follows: CASSLKTGISTNGYTF. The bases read TGTGCCAGCAGCCTAAAGACAGGGATCTCAACCAATGGCTACACCTTC.